The T cell receptor (beta chain) under discussion was sequenced for a study of T cell repertoires in cytomegalovirus infection. Study in general: Recently identified HLA-C-restricted and well-studied HLA-B-restricted CMV epitopes were used. CMV infection together with matching HLA type was indicated by public TCR beta signatures.

The CDR3 is 13 amino acids. V shed 7 bases and J 0 bases; nucleotides not matched to a gene: 3. Each CDR3 protein is one row after TCRdb ran MiXCR on the reads. The repertoire has approximately 300,000 distinct CDR3 sequences, approximately 32% of them found once; the top ten carry over 15%. As regards this clonotype: No antigen is known for it. This may come from a read error, since a much larger clone is one base off.

Study-level results: Clonotype analysis showed dominance of the ex vivo response by HLA-C-restricted CMV-specific TCR beta clonotypes. Identification of carriers of CMV plus the relevant HLA was achieved through cumulative public TCR beta family frequency.

The V gene is TRBV12-3 or TRBV12-4, the J gene TRBJ2-7; 7 bases agree with TRBD1. The material sequenced was cultured PBMCs, taken from culture after CMV antigen stimulation. This TCR came from a human donor in good health (CMV status not recorded). Some clones in this sample may be carry-over from other donors' samples. For the CDR3, the DNA is TGTGCCAGCACCCGGGACAGCTCCTACGAGCAGTACTTC. Its translation is CASTRDSSYEQYF.